A single sample is the source of the 28 T cell receptor beta chains below, sequenced in a study of shared clonotypes between healthy human individuals. This table comes from immunoSEQ multiplex PCR, and its TCRdb copy is limited to in-frame clones, with some not included. The sample shows 2 million to 2.5 million clones, 85% to 95% of them seen only once. The sequenced material came from naive CD4+ T cells from PBMCs. Subset noted: CD45RA+ positively selected. These receptors were taken from a man between 18 and 29 years old in good health. Some clones in this sample may be carry-over from other donors' samples.

The chain is built from TRBV7-6 and TRBJ1-4; the D is unclear. Germline V gene lookup returns CDR1 SGHVS and CDR2 FNYEAQ. There are 12 residues in the CDR3. Between the trimmed V and J ends, which lost 1 base and 12 bases, there was a span of 9 bases. For the CDR3, the DNA is TGTGCCAGCAGCTTAGGTTCTAGAGAACTGTTTTTT. Its translation: CASSLGSRELFF.

In this sample, this clone turned up once. The J gene is TRBJ2-2, the V gene TRBV9; tentatively, D is TRBD2 (5 bases). The CDR3 spans 15 residues. V was shortened by 2 bases and J by 1 base, with 9 bases between the two germline ends. The germline gives CDR1 SGDLS, CDR2 YYNGEE. CDR3 amino acids: CASSVFAGNTGELFF. As DNA, the CDR3 is TGTGCCAGCAGCGTCTTTGCGGGGAACACCGGGGAGCTGTTTTTT.

The V call is TRBV6-1, the J call TRBJ2-7; TRBD2 matches 11 bases. V was clipped by 7 bases and J by 7 bases; unmatched bases: 9. Germline lookup yields CDR1 MNHNS and CDR2 SASEGT. The CDR3 spans 14 residues. CDR3 nucleotide sequence: TGTGCCAGCATTTTAGCGGGAGGGCCGAGGGAGCAGTACTTC. Its protein product is CASILAGGPREQYF.

The CDR3 DNA follows: TGTGCCAGCAGCGCAGGGGGCTTGACCTACGAGCAGTACTTC. Its protein product is CASSAGGLTYEQYF. The gene calls are TRBV28 and TRBJ2-7; 8 bases agree with TRBD1. J was trimmed by 2 bases and V by 6 bases; bases with no gene match: 6. This CDR3 is 14 amino acids long. Germline lookup yields CDR1 MDHEN and CDR2 SYDVKM. Full variable domain (missing parts from reference TRBV28 and TRBJ2-7): DVKVTQSSRYLVKRTGEKVFLECVQDMDHENMFWYRQDPGLGLRLIYFSYDVKMKEKGDIPEGYSVSREKKERFSLILESASTNQTSMYLCASSAGGLTYEQYFGPGTRLTVT.

This rearrangement joins TRBV13 to TRBJ2-7, with 9 positions matching TRBD1. The CDR3 consists of 17 residues. Germline assignment: CDR1 PRHDT and CDR2 FYEKMQ (reference sequence). V was clipped by 4 bases and J by 8 bases; unmatched bases: 18. The CDR3 bases are TGTGCCAGCAGCTATTTCAAAGGGTTTGGGGACAGGGACCAGCAGTACTTC. Translated, it gives CASSYFKGFGDRDQQYF.

This chain joins TRBV19 and TRBJ2-7; D gene unclear. This CDR3 is 13 amino acids long. V shed 3 bases and J shed 2 bases, with 8 bases lying between them. The germline CDR1 and CDR2 sequences are LNHDA and SQIVND (reference sequence). The CDR3 DNA is TGTGCCAGTAGTATCGGCGGAACCTACGAGCAGTACTTC. Its translation is CASSIGGTYEQYF.

The chain has TRBV11-2 and TRBJ2-1, with TRBD2 matching over 11 bases. CDR1 SGHAT and CDR2 FQNNGV come from the germline V gene. This CDR3 spans 16 amino acids. With V trimmed by 5 bases and J by 9 bases, 12 bases remained unmatched. The CDR3 loop is CASSPLTSGKRVEQFF. CDR3 bases: TGTGCCAGCAGCCCCCTGACTAGCGGGAAGAGGGTTGAGCAGTTCTTC.

The gene calls are TRBV18 and TRBJ2-7; the D gene is possibly TRBD2 (6 bases). Germline V gene sequence: CDR1 KGHSH, CDR2 LQKENI. This CDR3 spans 14 amino acids. The V and J ends lost 5 bases and 7 bases respectively, with 18 bases between them. Written as DNA, the CDR3 is TGTGCCAGCTCAGTGGGACTCCCGGTTGGGGAGCAGTACTTC. Its translation: CASSVGLPVGEQYF. Together with reference TRBV18 and TRBJ2-7, the CDR3 gives the full variable domain: NAGVMQNPRHLVRRRGQEARLRCSPMKGHSHVYWYRQLPEEGLKFMVYLQKENIIDESGMPKERFSAEFPKEGPSILRIQQVVRGDSAAYFCASSVGLPVGEQYFGPGTRLTVT.

The rearrangement joins TRBV5-1 to TRBJ1-1; D not resolved. This CDR3 comprises 14 residues. CDR1 and CDR2 from the germline V gene are SGHRS and YFSETQ. V lost 2 bases, J lost 4 bases, and 12 bases lay in between. As DNA, the CDR3 is TGCGCCAGCAGCTTCAATGGAGGTGGCACTGAAGCTTTCTTT. This gives the protein CASSFNGGGTEAFF.

This clone was recorded a few times. This chain links TRBV6-1 with TRBJ2-2; D uncertain. V was trimmed by 5 bases and J by 2 bases, leaving 12 bases between them. CDR3 length: 15 amino acids. Per germline, CDR1 MNHNS and CDR2 SASEGT. CDR3 loop: CASSLNSANTGELFF. The DNA for the CDR3 is TGTGCCAGCAGTCTGAACTCTGCCAACACCGGGGAGCTGTTTTTT.

The chain links TRBV2 to TRBJ2-1, with TRBD2 matching over 10 bases. The CDR3 extends over 16 amino acids. Germline-derived CDR1 and CDR2 are SNHLY and FYNNEI. The junction had 4 bases not matched to a gene; V was cut back by 4 bases and J by 1 base. The CDR3 region is CASSGTSGTSYNEQFF. CDR3 nucleotides: TGTGCCAGCAGTGGGACTAGCGGAACTTCCTACAATGAGCAGTTCTTC.

The chain uses TRBV9 and TRBJ2-3; possible D gene TRBD1, 6 bases. V shed 7 bases and J shed 8 bases, with 14 bases lying between them. The CDR3 sequence is 12 residues long. Per germline, CDR1 SGDLS and CDR2 YYNGEE. For the CDR3, the DNA is TGTGCCAGCCACTCGTTAGGGGGTACGCAGTATTTT. Translated: CASHSLGGTQYF. The full variable domain, in which reference TRBV9 and TRBJ2-3 provide the parts outside the CDR3, is DSGVTQTPKHLITATGQRVTLRCSPRSGDLSVYWYQQSLDQGLQFLIQYYNGEERAKGNILERFSAQQFPDLHSELNLSSLELGDSALYFCASHSLGGTQYFGPGTRLTVL.

The chain carries TRBV5-1 and TRBJ2-2; D is possibly TRBD2 (6 bases). CDR1 and CDR2 from the germline V gene are SGHRS and YFSETQ. This CDR3 contains 15 residues. V dropped 4 bases and J dropped 3 bases, with 13 bases sitting between them. CDR3 sequence (DNA): TGCGCCAGCAGCCCACGGGACTGGGACACCGGGGAGCTGTTTTTT. Its translation: CASSPRDWDTGELFF.

This clone was recorded once. The V call is TRBV5-1, the J call TRBJ2-3; 12 nucleotides line up with TRBD2. Losses at the gene ends were 4 bases for V and 0 bases for J; bases not matched to a gene: 6. The length of the CDR3 is 17 residues. Germline CDR1 and CDR2: SGHRS and YFSETQ. CDR3 sequence reads: CASSLPTSGSSTDTQYF. Here the CDR3 DNA reads TGCGCCAGCAGCCTACCGACTAGCGGGAGCAGCACAGATACGCAGTATTTT.

V is TRBV12-2 and J is TRBJ2-1; the table's D call TRBD2 went unverified against the DNA. TRBV12-2 is shown as a pseudogene. This CDR3 comprises 16 residues. The CDR3 sequence: CASRFPSGSNSNEQFF. The CDR3, as DNA: TGTGCAAGTCGCTTTCCTAGCGGGAGTAACTCAAATGAGCAGTTCTTC.

The chain employs TRBV19 and TRBJ1-5, with TRBD1 as a possible D gene (5 bases). V was shortened by 5 bases and J by 0 bases, with 8 bases between the two germline ends. In germline, CDR1 is LNHDA, CDR2 SQIVND (reference sequence). This CDR3 region has 14 residues. The CDR3 DNA reads TGTGCCAGTAGTCCCAGGGTTAGCAATCAGCCCCAGCATTTT. This translates into CASSPRVSNQPQHF.

J is TRBJ2-1 and V is TRBV28, with 7 bases fitting TRBD2. Per germline, CDR1 MDHEN and CDR2 SYDVKM. V shed 5 bases, J shed 4 bases, and the junction held 8 bases outside the gene matches. The CDR3 totals 15 residues. The CDR3 coding sequence is TGTGCCAGCAGTCCCAGGACTAGACAGTACAATGAGCAGTTCTTC. Translated: CASSPRTRQYNEQFF.

This chain joins TRBV10-3 and TRBJ2-7, with 9 bases identical to TRBD2. Trimming took 0 bases from V and 4 from J; bases not matched to a gene: 10. The germline V gene encodes CDR1 ENHRY and CDR2 SYGVKD. The CDR3 is 17 amino acids. Here the CDR3 DNA reads TGTGCCATCAGTGAGTCGATTAGCGGGAGCATAGGATACGAGCAGTACTTC. Translating it yields CAISESISGSIGYEQYF.

The chain combines TRBV7-9 with TRBJ2-5; no definite D call. The length of the CDR3 is 15 residues. Germline CDR1 and CDR2: SEHNR and FQNEAQ (reference sequence). V lost 2 bases, J lost 3 bases, and 13 bases lay in between. The CDR3 DNA sequence: TGTGCCAGCAGCTTATTTCCGCGTACGGAAGAGACCCAGTACTTC. It is translated as CASSLFPRTEETQYF.

In this sample, this clone turned up a few times. The chain links TRBV6-1 to TRBJ1-5; 8 bases are a match to TRBD1. The CDR3 spans 16 residues. Looked up from germline, CDR1 is MNHNS and CDR2 is SASEGT. The trim removed 1 base at V and 6 bases at J, leaving 8 bases unmatched. CDR3 sequence (DNA): TGTGCCAGCAGTGAAGGGTCAGGGGGCGCAAGTCAGCCCCAGCATTTT. It encodes CASSEGSGGASQPQHF.

In nucleotides, the CDR3 is TGTGCCTGGAGCCACGGGTTGCATCAAGACAGGAGAGCCTACGAGCAGTACTTC. It encodes CAWSHGLHQDRRAYEQYF. The chain links TRBV30 to TRBJ2-7, with a tentative D call TRBD1 (6 bases). The CDR3 contains 18 residues. Trimming removed 3 bases at V and 2 bases at J, with 26 bases between. CDR1 GTSNPN and CDR2 SVGIG come from the germline V gene (reference sequence). The full variable domain, its missing parts supplied by reference TRBV30 and TRBJ2-7, is SQTIHQWPATLVQPVGSPLSLECTVEGTSNPNLYWYRQAAGRGLQLLFYSVGIGQISSEVPQNLSASRPQDRQFILSSKKLLLSDSGFYLCAWSHGLHQDRRAYEQYFGPGTRLTVT.

The J gene is TRBJ2-5, the V gene TRBV29-1, with D possibly matching TRBD2 (6 bases). There are 14 residues in the CDR3. The V end was cut by 5 bases, the J end by 4 bases, with 17 bases between. Germline lookup yields CDR1 SQVTM and CDR2 ANQGSEA. This chain's CDR3 is CSVTGGVWGETQYF. CDR3 bases: TGCAGCGTTACCGGAGGGGTATGGGGAGAGACCCAGTACTTC.

This chain joins TRBV5-1 and TRBJ2-5, with a possible D match to TRBD2 (6 bases). CDR3 length: 13 residues. V lost 3 bases and J lost 4, with 10 bases in between. The germline V gene has CDR1 SGHRS and CDR2 YFSETQ. This CDR3 is CASSSGSPETQYF. In DNA form, the CDR3 reads TGCGCCAGCAGCTCCGGGAGTCCAGAGACCCAGTACTTC.

The chain employs TRBV28 and TRBJ2-7; D is tentatively TRBD1 or TRBD2 (6 bases each). Germline values: CDR1 MDHEN, CDR2 SYDVKM. V was shortened by 5 bases and J by 6 bases, with 17 bases between the two germline ends. This CDR3 contains 14 residues. The CDR3 bases are TGTGCCAGCAGTCCCCGCAGGGGACTGTTCGAGCAGTACTTC. Its protein is CASSPRRGLFEQYF.

The chain has TRBV5-1 and TRBJ2-2, with no clear D. The V gene lost 7 bases and the J gene lost 2 bases, with 9 bases spanning the gap. The CDR3 has 13 amino acids. CDR1 and CDR2 from the germline V gene are SGHRS and YFSETQ. The CDR3 spells CASVATNTGELFF. CDR3 DNA sequence: TGCGCCAGCGTAGCCACCAACACCGGGGAGCTGTTTTTT.

V usage is TRBV28 and J usage is TRBJ1-4; 7 nucleotides line up with TRBD1. The CDR3 is 14 amino acids. V trimming: 6 bases; J trimming: 8 bases; junction bases outside the gene matches: 9. CDR1 is MDHEN, CDR2 SYDVKM, per germline. In DNA form, the CDR3 reads TGTGCCAGCAGGCTTCGACAGGGTAGGGAAAAACTGTTTTTT. Its translation is CASRLRQGREKLFF.

The chain links TRBV10-3 to TRBJ1-2; TRBD1 matches 8 bases. Germline V lookup: CDR1 ENHRY, CDR2 SYGVKD. V lost 6 bases and J lost 5; bases outside the gene matches: 11. The CDR3 loop spans 15 amino acids. The DNA of the CDR3 is TGTGCCATCAGGCCGGGACAGGCGGAGTATTATGGCTACACCTTC. Translating gives CAIRPGQAEYYGYTF.

The rearrangement uses TRBV6-8 and TRBJ2-3, with D perhaps being TRBD1 or TRBD2 (6 bases each). This CDR3 spans 16 amino acids. The V end lost 7 bases, the J end lost 5 bases, and 22 bases lay between the germline ends. Germline V CDR1 and CDR2: MNHGY, SAAAGT. CDR3 sequence (DNA): TGTGCCAGCATCCCGAGGGGGGAGAGTATTGGAGATACGCAGTATTTT. Translating gives CASIPRGESIGDTQYF.